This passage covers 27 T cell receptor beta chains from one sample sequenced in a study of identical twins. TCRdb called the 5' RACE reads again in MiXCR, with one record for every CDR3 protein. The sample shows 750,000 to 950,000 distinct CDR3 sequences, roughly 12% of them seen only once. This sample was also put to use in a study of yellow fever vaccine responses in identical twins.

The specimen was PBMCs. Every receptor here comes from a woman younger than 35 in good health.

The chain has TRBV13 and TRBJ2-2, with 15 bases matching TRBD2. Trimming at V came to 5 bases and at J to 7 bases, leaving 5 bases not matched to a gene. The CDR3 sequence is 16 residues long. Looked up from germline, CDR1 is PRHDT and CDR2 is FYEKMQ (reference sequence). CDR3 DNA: TGTGCCAGCAGCACCGGACTAGCGGGGGGGCGCGGGGAGCTGTTTTTT. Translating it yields CASSTGLAGGRGELFF.

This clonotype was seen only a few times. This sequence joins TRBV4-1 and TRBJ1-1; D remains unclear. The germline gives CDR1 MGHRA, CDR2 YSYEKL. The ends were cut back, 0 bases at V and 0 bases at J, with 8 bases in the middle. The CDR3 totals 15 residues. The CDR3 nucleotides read TGCGCCAGCAGCCAAGATCAGGCGTTGAACACTGAAGCTTTCTTT. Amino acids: CASSQDQALNTEAFF.

CDR3 amino acids: CASSSPLSYNEQFF. DNA for the CDR3: TGTGCCAGCAGTAGTCCTTTGTCCTACAATGAGCAGTTCTTC. The chain carries TRBV28 and TRBJ2-1; D not certain. In germline, CDR1 is MDHEN, CDR2 SYDVKM. Trimming took off 5 bases at V and 1 base at J, with 9 bases between the two ends. The length of the CDR3 is 14 residues. Drawing the rest from reference TRBV28 and TRBJ2-1, the complete variable domain is DVKVTQSSRYLVKRTGEKVFLECVQDMDHENMFWYRQDPGLGLRLIYFSYDVKMKEKGDIPEGYSVSREKKERFSLILESASTNQTSMYLCASSSPLSYNEQFFGPGTRLTVL.

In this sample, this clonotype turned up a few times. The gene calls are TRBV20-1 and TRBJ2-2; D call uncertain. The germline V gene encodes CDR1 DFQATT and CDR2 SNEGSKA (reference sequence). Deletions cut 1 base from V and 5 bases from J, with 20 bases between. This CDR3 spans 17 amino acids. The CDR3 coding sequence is TGCAGTGCTAGAGCCGGTCTAGGGCTAGAGGCGACCGGGGAGCTGTTTTTT. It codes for CSARAGLGLEATGELFF.

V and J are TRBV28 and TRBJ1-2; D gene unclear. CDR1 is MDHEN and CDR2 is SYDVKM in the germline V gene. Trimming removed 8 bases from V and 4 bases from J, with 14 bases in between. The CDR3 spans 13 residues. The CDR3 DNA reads TGTGCCAGCGGGGTCGCGGACTTCTATGGCTACACCTTC. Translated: CASGVADFYGYTF.

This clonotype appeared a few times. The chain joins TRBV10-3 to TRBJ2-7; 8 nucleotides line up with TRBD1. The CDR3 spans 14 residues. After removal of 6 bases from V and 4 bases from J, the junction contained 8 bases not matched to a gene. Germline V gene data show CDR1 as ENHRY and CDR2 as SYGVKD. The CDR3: CAISTDRGGYEQYF. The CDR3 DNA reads TGTGCCATCAGCACCGACAGGGGAGGATACGAGCAGTACTTC.

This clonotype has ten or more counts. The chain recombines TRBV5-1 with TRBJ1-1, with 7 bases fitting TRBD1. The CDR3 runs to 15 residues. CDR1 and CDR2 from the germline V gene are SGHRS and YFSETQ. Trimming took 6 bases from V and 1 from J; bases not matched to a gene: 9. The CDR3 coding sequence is TGCGCCAGCAACCTTCGACAGGGACAGAACACTGAAGCTTTCTTT. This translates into CASNLRQGQNTEAFF.

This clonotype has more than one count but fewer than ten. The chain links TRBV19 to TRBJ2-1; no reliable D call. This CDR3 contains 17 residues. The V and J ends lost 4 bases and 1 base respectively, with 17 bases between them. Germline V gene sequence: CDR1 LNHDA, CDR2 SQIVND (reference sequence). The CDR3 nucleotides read TGTGCCAGTAGTACCCACCTGACGGAACGATCCTACAATGAGCAGTTCTTC. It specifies CASSTHLTERSYNEQFF.

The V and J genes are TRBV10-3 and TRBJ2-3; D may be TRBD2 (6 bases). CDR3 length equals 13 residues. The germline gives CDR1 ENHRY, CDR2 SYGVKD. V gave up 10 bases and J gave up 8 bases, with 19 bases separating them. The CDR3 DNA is TGTGCCACCTGGGGCGGGGACCGACCTACGCAGTATTTT. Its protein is CATWGGDRPTQYF.

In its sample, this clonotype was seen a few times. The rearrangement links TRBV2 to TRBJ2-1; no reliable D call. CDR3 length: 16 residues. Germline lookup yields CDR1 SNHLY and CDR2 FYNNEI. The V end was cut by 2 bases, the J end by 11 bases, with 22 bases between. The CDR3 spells CASSETAWVDISQQFF. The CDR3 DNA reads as TGTGCCAGCAGTGAAACTGCGTGGGTAGATATCTCCCAGCAGTTCTTC.

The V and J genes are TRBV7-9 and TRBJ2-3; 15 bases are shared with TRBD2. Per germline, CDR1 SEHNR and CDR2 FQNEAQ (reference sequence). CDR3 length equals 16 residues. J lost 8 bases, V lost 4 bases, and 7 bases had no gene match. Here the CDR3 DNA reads TGTGCCAGCAGCTCGGGACTAGCGGGGGGAGAGAGTACGCAGTATTTT. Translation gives CASSSGLAGGESTQYF.

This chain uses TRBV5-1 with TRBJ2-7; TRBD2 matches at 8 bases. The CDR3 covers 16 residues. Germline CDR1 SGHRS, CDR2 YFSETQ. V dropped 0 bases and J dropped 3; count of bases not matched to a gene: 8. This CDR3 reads CASSLDPSGSLYEQYF. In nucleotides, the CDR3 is TGCGCCAGCAGCTTGGACCCCAGCGGGAGTCTCTACGAGCAGTACTTC. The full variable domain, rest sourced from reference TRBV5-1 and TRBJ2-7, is KAGVTQTPRYLIKTRGQQVTLSCSPISGHRSVSWYQQTPGQGLQFLFEYFSETQRNKGNFPGRFSGRQFSNSRSEMNVSTLELGDSALYLCASSLDPSGSLYEQYFGPGTRLTVT.

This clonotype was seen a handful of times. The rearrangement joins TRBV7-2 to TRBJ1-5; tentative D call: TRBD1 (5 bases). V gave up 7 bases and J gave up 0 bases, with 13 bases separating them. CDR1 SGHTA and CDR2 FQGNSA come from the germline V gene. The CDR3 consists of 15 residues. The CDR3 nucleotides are TGTGCCAGCACCCCAAGGGGATATAGCAATCAGCCCCAGCATTTT. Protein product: CASTPRGYSNQPQHF.

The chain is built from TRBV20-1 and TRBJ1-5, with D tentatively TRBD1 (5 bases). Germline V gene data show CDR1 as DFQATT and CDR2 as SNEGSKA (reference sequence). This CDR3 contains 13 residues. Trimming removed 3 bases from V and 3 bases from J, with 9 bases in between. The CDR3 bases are TGCAGTGCTAGCGGGGGACCCAATCAGCCCCAGCATTTT. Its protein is CSASGGPNQPQHF.

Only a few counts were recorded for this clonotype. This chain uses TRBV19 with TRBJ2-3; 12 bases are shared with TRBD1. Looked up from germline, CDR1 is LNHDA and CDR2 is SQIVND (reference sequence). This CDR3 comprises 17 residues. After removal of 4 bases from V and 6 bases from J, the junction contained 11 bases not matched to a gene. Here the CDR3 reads CASSSPGTGGWGDTQYF. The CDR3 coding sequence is TGTGCCAGTAGTAGCCCCGGGACAGGGGGCTGGGGTGATACGCAGTATTTT.

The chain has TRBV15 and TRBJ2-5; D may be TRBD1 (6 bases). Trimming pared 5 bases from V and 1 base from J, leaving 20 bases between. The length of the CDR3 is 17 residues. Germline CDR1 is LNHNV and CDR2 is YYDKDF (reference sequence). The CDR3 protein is CATSPGVTGPPQETQYF. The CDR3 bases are TGTGCCACCAGCCCAGGGGTTACAGGCCCTCCCCAAGAGACCCAGTACTTC.

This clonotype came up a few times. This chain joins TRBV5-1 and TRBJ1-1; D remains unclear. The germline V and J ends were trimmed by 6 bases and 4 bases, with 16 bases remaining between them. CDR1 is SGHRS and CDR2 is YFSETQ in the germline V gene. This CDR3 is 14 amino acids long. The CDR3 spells CASTSKLMGTEAFF. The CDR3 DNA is TGCGCCAGCACTTCTAAGCTGATGGGCACTGAAGCTTTCTTT.

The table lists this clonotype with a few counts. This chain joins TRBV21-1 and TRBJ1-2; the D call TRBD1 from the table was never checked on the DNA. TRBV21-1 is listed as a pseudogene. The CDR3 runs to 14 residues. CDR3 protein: CASSNRGHHYGYTF. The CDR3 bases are TGTGCCAGCAGTAACAGGGGGCATCACTATGGCTACACCTTC.

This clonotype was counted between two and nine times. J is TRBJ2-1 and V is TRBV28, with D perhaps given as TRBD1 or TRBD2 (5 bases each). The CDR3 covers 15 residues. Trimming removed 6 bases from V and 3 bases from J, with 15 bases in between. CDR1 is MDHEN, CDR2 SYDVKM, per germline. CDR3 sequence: CASRKPGPVYNEQFF. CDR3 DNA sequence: TGTGCCAGCAGAAAACCGGGACCCGTCTACAATGAGCAGTTCTTC.

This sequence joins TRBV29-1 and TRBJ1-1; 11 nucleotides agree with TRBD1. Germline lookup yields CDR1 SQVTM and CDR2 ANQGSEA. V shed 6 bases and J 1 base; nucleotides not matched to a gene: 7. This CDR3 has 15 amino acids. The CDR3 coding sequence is TGCAGCGTCGCCGGGACAGGGGGAAAGAACACTGAAGCTTTCTTT. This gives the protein CSVAGTGGKNTEAFF.

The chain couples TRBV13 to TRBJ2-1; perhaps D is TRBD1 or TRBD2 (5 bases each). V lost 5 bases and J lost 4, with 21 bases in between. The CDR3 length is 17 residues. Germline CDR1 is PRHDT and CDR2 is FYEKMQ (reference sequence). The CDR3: CASSLRDGAKPYNEQFF. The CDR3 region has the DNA TGTGCCAGCAGCCTAAGGGACGGCGCCAAGCCTTACAATGAGCAGTTCTTC.

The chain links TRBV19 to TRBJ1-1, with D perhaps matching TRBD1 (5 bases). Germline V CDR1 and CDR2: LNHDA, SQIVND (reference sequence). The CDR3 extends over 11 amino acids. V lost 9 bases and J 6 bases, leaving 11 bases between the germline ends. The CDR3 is CASGALAEAFF. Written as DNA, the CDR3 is TGTGCCAGCGGGGCGCTGGCTGAAGCTTTCTTT.

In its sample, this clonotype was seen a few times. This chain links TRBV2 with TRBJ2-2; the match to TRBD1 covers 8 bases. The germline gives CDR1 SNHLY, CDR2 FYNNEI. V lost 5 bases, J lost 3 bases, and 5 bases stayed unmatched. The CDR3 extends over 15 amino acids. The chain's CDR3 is CASSFDRGYTGELFF. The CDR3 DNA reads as TGTGCCAGCAGTTTTGACAGGGGCTACACCGGGGAGCTGTTTTTT. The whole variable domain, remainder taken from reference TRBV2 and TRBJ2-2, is EPEVTQTPSHQVTQMGQEVILRCVPISNHLYFYWYRQILGQKVEFLVSFYNNEISEKSEIFDDQFSVERPDGSNFTLKIRSTKLEDSAMYFCASSFDRGYTGELFFGEGSRLTVL.

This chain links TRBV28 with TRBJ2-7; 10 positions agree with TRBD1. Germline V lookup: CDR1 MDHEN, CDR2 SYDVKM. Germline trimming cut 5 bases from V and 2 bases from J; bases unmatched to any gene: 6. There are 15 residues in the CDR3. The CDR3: CASSPGQGRPYEQYF. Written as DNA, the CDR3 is TGTGCCAGCAGTCCGGGACAGGGGCGACCCTACGAGCAGTACTTC.

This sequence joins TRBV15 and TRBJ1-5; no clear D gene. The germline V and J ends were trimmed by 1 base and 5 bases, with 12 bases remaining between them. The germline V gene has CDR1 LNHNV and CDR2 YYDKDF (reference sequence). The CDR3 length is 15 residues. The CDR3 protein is CATSRGGTFDQPQHF. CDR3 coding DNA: TGTGCCACCAGCAGAGGGGGAACATTCGATCAGCCCCAGCATTTT. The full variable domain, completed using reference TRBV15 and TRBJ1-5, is DAMVIQNPRYQVTQFGKPVTLSCSQTLNHNVMYWYQQKSSQAPKLLFHYYDKDFNNEADTPDNFQSRRPNTSFCFLDIRSPGLGDTAMYLCATSRGGTFDQPQHFGDGTRLSIL.

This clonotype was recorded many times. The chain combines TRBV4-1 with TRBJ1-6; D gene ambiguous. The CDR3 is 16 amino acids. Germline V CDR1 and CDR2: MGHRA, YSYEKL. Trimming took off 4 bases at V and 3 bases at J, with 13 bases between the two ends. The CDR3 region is CASSLEGQSYNSPLHF. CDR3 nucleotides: TGCGCCAGCAGCCTCGAAGGGCAAAGCTATAATTCACCCCTCCACTTT.

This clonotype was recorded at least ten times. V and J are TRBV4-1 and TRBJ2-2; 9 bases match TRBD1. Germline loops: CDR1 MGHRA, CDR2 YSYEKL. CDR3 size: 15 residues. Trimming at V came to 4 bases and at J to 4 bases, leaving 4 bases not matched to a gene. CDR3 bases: TGCGCCAGCAGCCCGGACAGGGGTTCCACCGGGGAGCTGTTTTTT. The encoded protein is CASSPDRGSTGELFF.